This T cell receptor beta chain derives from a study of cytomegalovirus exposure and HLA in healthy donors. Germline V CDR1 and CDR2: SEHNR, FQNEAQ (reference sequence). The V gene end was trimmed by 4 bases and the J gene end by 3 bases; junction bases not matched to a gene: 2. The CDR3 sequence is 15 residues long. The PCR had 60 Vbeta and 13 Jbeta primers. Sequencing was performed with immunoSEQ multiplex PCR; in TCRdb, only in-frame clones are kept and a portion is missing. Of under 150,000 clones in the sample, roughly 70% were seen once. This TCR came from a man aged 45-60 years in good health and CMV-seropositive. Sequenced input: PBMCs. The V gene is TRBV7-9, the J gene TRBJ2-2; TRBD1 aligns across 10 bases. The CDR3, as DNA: TGTGCCAGCAGCTGGGGACAGGGGCACACCGGGGAGCTGTTTTTT. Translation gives CASSWGQGHTGELFF. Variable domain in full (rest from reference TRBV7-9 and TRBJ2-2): DTGVSQNPRHKITKRGQNVTFRCDPISEHNRLYWYRQTLGQGPEFLTYFQNEAQLEKSRLLSDRFSAERPKGSFSTLEIQRTEQGDSAMYLCASSWGQGHTGELFFGEGSRLTVL.